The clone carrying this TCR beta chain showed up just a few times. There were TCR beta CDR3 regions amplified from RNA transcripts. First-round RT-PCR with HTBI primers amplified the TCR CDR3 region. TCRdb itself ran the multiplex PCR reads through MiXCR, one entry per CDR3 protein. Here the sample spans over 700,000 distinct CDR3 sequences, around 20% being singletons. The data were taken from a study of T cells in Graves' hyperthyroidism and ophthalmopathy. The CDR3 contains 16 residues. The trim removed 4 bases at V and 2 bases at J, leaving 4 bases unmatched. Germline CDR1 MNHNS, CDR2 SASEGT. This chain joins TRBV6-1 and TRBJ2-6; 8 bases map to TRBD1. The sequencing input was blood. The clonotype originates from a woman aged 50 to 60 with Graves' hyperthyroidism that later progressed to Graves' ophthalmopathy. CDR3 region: CASSGDRLTGANVLTF. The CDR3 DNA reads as TGTGCCAGCAGTGGGGACAGGTTGACTGGGGCCAACGTCCTGACTTTC.